This T cell receptor beta chain derives from a study of cytomegalovirus exposure and HLA in healthy donors. As concerns this clone: Its specificity is unknown.

PCR amplification relied on 60 Vbeta primers (plus 13 Jbeta primers). Clones were read by immunoSEQ multiplex PCR, and TCRdb kept only the in-frame ones, dropping some. The table lists under 300,000 clones, 65% to 85% of them singletons. Notes on the study in general: Earlier analysis found most TCR beta V segments productive about 87% or about 30% of the time. Upon later analysis, TCR association rates were observed to vary by HLA locus, being highest for DRB1 and lowest for HLA-C.

This clonotype originated in a female donor in good health and CMV-seronegative. Sequencing was carried out using PBMCs.

This CDR3 is CASSSAGASSYNEQFF. CDR3 nucleotide sequence: TGTGCCAGCAGCTCGGCGGGGGCTTCCTCCTACAATGAGCAGTTCTTC. The chain has TRBV5-6 and TRBJ2-1; D may be TRBD2 (7 bases). The CDR3 is 16 amino acids. The germline V and J ends were trimmed by 3 bases and 0 bases, with 13 bases remaining between them. Germline CDR1 SGHDT, CDR2 YYEEEE.